What follows are 30 T cell receptor beta chains derived from one specimen sequenced in a study of blood T cell repertoires in COVID-19. The repertoire was sequenced with immunoSEQ multiplex PCR; TCRdb's copy has only in-frame clones and lacks some. The data show some 110,000 clones, with roughly two thirds seen just once and 0.9% held by the top ten. Sequencing was performed on peripheral blood. All receptors come from a human donor with acute or convalescent COVID-19. The donor label of this sample is uncertain.

The chain uses TRBV7-3 and TRBJ1-1; TRBD1 is a possible D gene (6 bases). CDR3 length equals 13 residues. Between the trimmed V and J ends, which lost 5 bases and 1 base, there was a span of 8 bases. Germline CDR1 is SGHTA and CDR2 is FQGTGA. The CDR3 region is CASSMTGNTEAFF. DNA of the CDR3: TGTGCCAGCAGCATGACAGGGAACACTGAAGCTTTCTTT.

This chain joins TRBV10-1 and TRBJ1-2; 7 bases match TRBD1. The CDR3 loop spans 13 amino acids. V lost 2 bases, J lost 3 bases, and 0 bases stayed unmatched. Germline-derived CDR1 and CDR2 are WNHNN and SYGVQD (reference sequence). CDR3: CASSEDRDYGYTF. The CDR3 region has the DNA TGCGCCAGCAGTGAGGACAGGGACTATGGCTACACCTTC.

This clone was recorded only once. V and J are TRBV7-2 and TRBJ1-6; D call uncertain. CDR1 and CDR2 from the germline V gene are SGHTA and FQGNSA. Deletions cut 1 base from V and 11 bases from J, with 9 bases between. The CDR3 length is 13 residues. For the CDR3, the DNA is TGTGCCAGCAGCTTAGATTGGGGAGCACCCCTCCACTTT. Translation gives CASSLDWGAPLHF.

This clone is a singleton in its sample. The V call is TRBV15, the J call TRBJ2-6; maybe TRBD2 (7 bases). Per the germline V gene, CDR1 is LNHNV and CDR2 is YYDKDF (reference sequence). The CDR3 is 14 residues long. V lost 6 bases and J lost 12, with 18 bases in between. In DNA form, the CDR3 reads TGTGCCACCAGGACCGGGACGGGGGGCTTCGTCCTGACTTTC. It codes for CATRTGTGGFVLTF.

The CDR3 coding sequence is TGTGCCTGGAGTGACCAACTAGCGGGGGCCCTCAATGAGCAGTTCTTC. Its protein is CAWSDQLAGALNEQFF. V is TRBV30 and J is TRBJ2-1, with TRBD2 matching over 11 bases. The CDR3 totals 16 residues. Unmatched junction bases numbered 8, after V lost 1 base and J lost 6 bases. CDR1 and CDR2 from the germline V gene are GTSNPN and SVGIG (reference sequence).

The chain uses TRBV12-5 and TRBJ1-5; 8 nucleotides agree with TRBD1. With 4 bases clipped from V and 4 bases from J, the junction kept 6 bases outside the gene matches. The CDR3 totals 15 residues. The germline CDR1 and CDR2 sequences are LGHNT and FRNRAP. For the CDR3, the DNA is TGTGCTAGTGGTTCGGGACAGGTCACTAATCAGCCCCAGCATTTT. It yields the protein CASGSGQVTNQPQHF.

This chain links TRBV2 with TRBJ2-2; 12 bases fit TRBD2. V lost 4 bases to trimming and J lost 4 bases; unmatched junction nucleotides: 1. The germline gives CDR1 SNHLY, CDR2 FYNNEI. This CDR3 has 15 amino acids. The chain's CDR3 is CASSGLAGATGELFF. The CDR3 region has the DNA TGTGCCAGCAGTGGACTAGCGGGAGCCACCGGGGAGCTGTTTTTT.

This chain links TRBV6-2 or TRBV6-3 with TRBJ1-2; D not certain. The CDR3 spans 13 residues. Germline values: CDR1 MNHEY, CDR2 SVGEGT. V lost 2 bases and J 4 bases, leaving 8 bases between the germline ends. The CDR3 is CASSYGQLYGYTF. DNA for the CDR3: TGTGCCAGCAGTTACGGGCAGCTCTATGGCTACACCTTC.

The chain joins TRBV28 to TRBJ2-2, with D perhaps TRBD2 (6 bases). Germline CDR1 MDHEN, CDR2 SYDVKM. The V end was cut by 8 bases, the J end by 1 base, with 14 bases between. This CDR3 has 15 residues. CDR3 nucleotide sequence: TGTGCCAGCCTCCGGAGGGGCTTGAACACCGGGGAGCTGTTTTTT. Translating it yields CASLRRGLNTGELFF.

The chain recombines TRBV3-1 (or the pseudogene TRBV3-2) with TRBJ2-3; 7 positions match TRBD2. Unmatched junction bases numbered 5, after V lost 4 bases and J lost 4 bases. Looked up from germline, CDR1 is LGHDT and CDR2 is YNNKEL (reference sequence). The CDR3 runs 14 residues. The CDR3 spells CASSRSGEADTQYF. The CDR3 DNA follows: TGTGCCAGCAGCCGGAGCGGGGAAGCAGATACGCAGTATTTT.

CDR3: CASSNRGSPSTDTQYF. CDR3 DNA: TGTGCCAGCAGTAATCGCGGCTCGCCTAGCACAGATACGCAGTATTTT. This chain connects TRBV2 to TRBJ2-3; D unclear. The V end was cut by 5 bases, the J end by 0 bases, with 15 bases between. This CDR3 is built from 16 residues. Per the germline V gene, CDR1 is SNHLY and CDR2 is FYNNEI.

V usage is TRBV4-2 and J usage is TRBJ2-3; 8 bases are shared with TRBD2. The CDR3 has 15 amino acids. Germline trimming cut 4 bases from V and 5 bases from J; bases unmatched to any gene: 8. The germline CDR1 and CDR2 sequences are LGHNA and YNFKEQ. The CDR3 nucleotides are TGTGCCAGCAGCCGGGGCGGGGGGCAGGAAGATACGCAGTATTTT. Protein: CASSRGGGQEDTQYF.

The chain uses TRBV3-1 (or the pseudogene TRBV3-2) and TRBJ1-2, with TRBD1 matching 7 bases. Germline trimming cut 0 bases from V and 4 bases from J; bases unmatched to any gene: 2. Germline CDR1 and CDR2: LGHDT and YNNKEL (reference sequence). This CDR3 is 14 amino acids long. This chain's CDR3 is CASSQDWTGYGYTF. As DNA, the CDR3 is TGTGCCAGCAGCCAAGATTGGACAGGCTATGGCTACACCTTC.

This clone was detected once. One junction end does not reproduce the germline sequence, and a read error may be involved. V gene TRBV5-6 combines with J gene TRBJ2-7; no clear D. CDR3 length equals 14 residues. Germline CDR1 and CDR2: SGHDT and YYEEEE. The CDR3 region has the DNA TGTGCCAGCAGCTTGGCCCAGGTGGGCTACGCGCAGTACTTC. This gives the protein CASSLAQVGYAQYF. Filled out from reference TRBV5-6 and TRBJ2-7, the complete variable domain reads DAGVTQSPTHLIKTRGQQVTLRCSPKSGHDTVSWYQQALGQGPQFIFQYYEEEERQRGNFPDRFSGHQFPNYSSELNVNALLLGDSALYLCASSLAQVGYAQYFGPGTRLTVT.

The chain combines TRBV6-9 with TRBJ2-1; 7 nucleotides align to TRBD1. The trim removed 6 bases at V and 6 bases at J, leaving 17 bases unmatched. Germline V gene lookup returns CDR1 MNHGY and CDR2 SVAAGI. The CDR3 contains 17 residues. The CDR3 bases are TGTGCCAGCAGCCTGGTTGGAAGGGCAGGGGGATGCAATGAGCAGTTCTTC. This codes for CASSLVGRAGGCNEQFF.

V usage is TRBV4-1 and J usage is TRBJ2-3, with TRBD2 identical over 14 bases. There are 19 residues in the CDR3. CDR1 is MGHRA and CDR2 is YSYEKL in the germline V gene. Trimming cost V 4 bases and J 2 bases; bases outside gene matches: 11. CDR3 nucleotides: TGCGCCAGCAGCCCTAAGGGACTAGCGGGGGCCAGGTACACAGATACGCAGTATTTT. This translates into CASSPKGLAGARYTDTQYF.

This chain connects TRBV19 to TRBJ2-7, with 8 bases identical to TRBD1. The V segment lost 3 bases and the J segment 5 bases; nucleotides outside the gene matches: 12. The CDR3 sequence is 16 residues long. The germline gives CDR1 LNHDA, CDR2 SQIVND (reference sequence). The CDR3 loop is CASSIAAWQGAHEQYF. The CDR3 bases are TGTGCCAGTAGTATCGCGGCGTGGCAGGGGGCTCACGAGCAGTACTTC.

The genes are TRBV11-2 and TRBJ1-6; no definite D call. The V gene lost 3 bases and the J gene lost 7 bases, with 7 bases spanning the gap. The CDR3 is 13 residues long. Germline CDR1 SGHAT, CDR2 FQNNGV. In DNA form, the CDR3 reads TGTGCCAGCAGCTTTGCGGGGAATTCACCCCTCCACTTT. It translates to CASSFAGNSPLHF.

The CDR3 nucleotides are TGTGCCAGCAGCGTCCGTCAGGGATCGGCAGATACGCAGTATTTT. Its protein is CASSVRQGSADTQYF. The chain links TRBV9 to TRBJ2-3; D perhaps matches TRBD1 (5 bases). V lost 2 bases, J lost 4 bases, and 14 bases lay in between. CDR3 size: 15 residues. From germline, CDR1 is SGDLS and CDR2 YYNGEE. Drawing the rest from reference TRBV9 and TRBJ2-3, the complete variable domain is DSGVTQTPKHLITATGQRVTLRCSPRSGDLSVYWYQQSLDQGLQFLIQYYNGEERAKGNILERFSAQQFPDLHSELNLSSLELGDSALYFCASSVRQGSADTQYFGPGTRLTVL.

The gene calls are TRBV19 and TRBJ2-3; 8 bases are a match to TRBD2. With 9 bases clipped from V and 0 bases from J, the junction kept 5 bases outside the gene matches. The CDR3 has 14 residues. The germline gives CDR1 LNHDA, CDR2 SQIVND (reference sequence). The CDR3 spells CASGGGRSTDTQYF. Written as DNA, the CDR3 is TGTGCCAGCGGCGGGGGGCGTAGCACAGATACGCAGTATTTT.

The rearrangement joins TRBV18 to TRBJ2-2; TRBD1 matches at 7 bases. With V trimmed by 0 bases and J by 5 bases, 6 bases remained unmatched. The CDR3 has 16 residues. The V gene's germline CDR1 is KGHSH and CDR2 LQKENI. CDR3 loop: CASSPPTGQRTGELFF. DNA of the CDR3: TGTGCCAGCTCACCACCGACGGGACAGAGGACCGGGGAGCTGTTTTTT.

The genes are TRBV7-9 and TRBJ2-2, with TRBD2 identical over 10 bases. The germline V gene has CDR1 SEHNR and CDR2 FQNEAQ (reference sequence). With V trimmed by 8 bases and J by 0 bases, 12 bases remained unmatched. The CDR3 sequence is 18 residues long. The DNA for the CDR3 is TGTGCCAGCGATAGTATAGCGGGGGGAATATCGAACACCGGGGAGCTGTTTTTT. It specifies CASDSIAGGISNTGELFF.

J is TRBJ1-4 and V is TRBV28; maybe TRBD1 (6 bases). This CDR3 comprises 15 residues. Trimming removed 7 bases at V and 6 bases at J, with 18 bases between. Per germline, CDR1 MDHEN and CDR2 SYDVKM. CDR3 in DNA: TGTGCCAGCATCGGGAGGGGGGGGCCGCATGAAAAACTGTTTTTT. It encodes CASIGRGGPHEKLFF.

The sample holds a few counts of this clone. J is TRBJ2-5 and V is TRBV4-1, with a weak D call TRBD1 (5 bases). The V end was cut by 4 bases, the J end by 1 base, with 10 bases between. CDR1 and CDR2 from the germline V gene are MGHRA and YSYEKL. The CDR3 has 14 amino acids. The CDR3 DNA reads TGCGCCAGCAGCCCTCGACAGACCCAAGAGACCCAGTACTTC. This sequence encodes CASSPRQTQETQYF.

The chain links TRBV19 to TRBJ1-4; possibly TRBD1 for D (5 bases). With 4 bases removed from V and 0 bases from J, the gap between germline ends came to 12 bases. Germline V gives CDR1 LNHDA, CDR2 SQIVND (reference sequence). The CDR3 has 16 amino acids. CDR3 loop: CASSTQGRATNEKLFF. The CDR3, as DNA: TGTGCCAGTAGTACGCAGGGTAGAGCAACTAATGAAAAACTGTTTTTT.

V gene TRBV2 combines with J gene TRBJ1-1; 9 bases map to TRBD1. With 3 bases clipped from V and 7 bases from J, the junction kept 6 bases outside the gene matches. The CDR3 loop spans 14 amino acids. CDR1 is SNHLY, CDR2 FYNNEI, per germline. In DNA, the CDR3 is TGTGCCAGCAGTGACCGAACAGGGGGCGGTGAAGCTTTCTTT. This gives the protein CASSDRTGGGEAFF.

This clone was seen a few times. The chain combines TRBV7-9 with TRBJ2-5, with 9 bases aligning to TRBD1. V trimming: 0 bases; J trimming: 5 bases; junction bases outside the gene matches: 7. The CDR3 totals 16 residues. Per the germline V gene, CDR1 is SEHNR and CDR2 is FQNEAQ (reference sequence). Here the CDR3 DNA reads TGTGCCAGCAGCTTAGCGAGGGGACAGGGTGGGGAGACCCAGTACTTC. Translation: CASSLARGQGGETQYF.

The gene calls are TRBV30 and TRBJ1-5; 9 bases map to TRBD1. CDR1 is GTSNPN, CDR2 SVGIG, per germline (reference sequence). The CDR3 loop spans 15 amino acids. Trimming at V came to 4 bases and at J to 1 base, leaving 5 bases not matched to a gene. The CDR3 bases are TGTGCCTGGAACCAGGGACAGGGAAGCAATCAGCCCCAGCATTTT. Encoded protein: CAWNQGQGSNQPQHF.

This clone has just a few counts. The V call is TRBV30, the J call TRBJ2-2; 7 bases are shared with TRBD1. From germline, CDR1 is GTSNPN and CDR2 SVGIG (reference sequence). The CDR3 runs to 14 residues. The ends lost 0 bases at V and 4 bases at J; junction bases unmatched: 2. CDR3 bases: TGTGCCTGGAGTGTACCAGGGGGCACCGGGGAGCTGTTTTTT. Translation gives CAWSVPGGTGELFF. Full variable domain (rest looked up from reference TRBV30 and TRBJ2-2): SQTIHQWPATLVQPVGSPLSLECTVEGTSNPNLYWYRQAAGRGLQLLFYSVGIGQISSEVPQNLSASRPQDRQFILSSKKLLLSDSGFYLCAWSVPGGTGELFFGEGSRLTVL.

This rearrangement joins TRBV5-5 to TRBJ2-4; 7 nucleotides align to TRBD1. The V gene's germline CDR1 is SGHKS and CDR2 YYEKEE (reference sequence). With 5 bases clipped from V and 0 bases from J, the junction kept 8 bases outside the gene matches. The CDR3 spans 16 residues. DNA of the CDR3: TGTGCCAGCAGACGGACAGGAGAGATAGCCAAAAACATTCAGTACTTC. This translates into CASRRTGEIAKNIQYF.